This T cell receptor beta chain was identified during a study of blood T cell repertoires in COVID-19. Seattle patients were enrolled during active infection and followed longitudinally. The CDR3 sequence is 16 residues long. The junction had 11 bases not matched to a gene; V was cut back by 5 bases and J by 4 bases. Germline CDR1 and CDR2: SGHAT and FQDESV (reference sequence). As processed by the authors: Cell counts per sample came from amplifying reference gene primers. Some clones are missing from TCRdb's copy, which holds only in-frame ones; the method was immunoSEQ multiplex PCR. The V and J calls and clone size were taken over from that table, and D and trimming were inferred from the DNA. The sample has about 440,000 clones; approximately 90% are singletons.

V usage is TRBV11-1 and J usage is TRBJ2-5; 9 positions agree with TRBD1. The material sequenced was peripheral blood. This receptor was obtained from a woman between 50 and 59 years old with COVID-19, enrolled during active disease. The CDR3 here is CASSLLRGQGGETQYF. The CDR3 DNA sequence: TGTGCCAGCAGCCTACTTAGGGGACAGGGTGGAGAGACCCAGTACTTC.